This T cell receptor (beta chain) is drawn from a study of cytomegalovirus exposure and HLA in healthy donors. Notes on the study in general: Later on, analysis showed that most CMV-associated TCR beta chains appeared to be HLA-restricted. A later analysis reportedly identified an Asian-associated ancestry cluster as carrying fewer N-insertions than the approximately 730-donor mean.

Use of 60 Vbeta and 13 Jbeta primers characterized the PCR. The data were produced by immunoSEQ multiplex PCR, yet TCRdb's version contains in-frame clones alone and is incomplete. In the table there are 95,000 to 110,000 clones, about a tenth of which are singletons. Of note for this clone: What it recognizes is unknown. The identical CDR3 is also encoded by other nucleotide sequences in the sample.

The sequence came from a man aged 35-49 years in good health and CMV-seropositive. Material for sequencing was PBMCs.

The CDR3 region is CASSPGQGDYGYTF. DNA for the CDR3: TGTGCCAGCAGCCCGGGACAGGGTGACTATGGCTACACCTTC. The chain has TRBV7-9 and TRBJ1-2; 9 positions match TRBD1. The CDR3 consists of 14 residues. Germline CDR1 SEHNR, CDR2 FQNEAQ (reference sequence). V gave up 5 bases and J gave up 3 bases; unmatched junction bases: 4.